This T cell receptor (beta chain) was sequenced for a study of blood T cells in healthy people across ages. This CDR3 comprises 13 residues. The germline V and J ends were trimmed by 6 bases and 3 bases, with 15 bases remaining between them. Germline CDR1 reads SQVTM; CDR2 reads ANQGSEA. Together with a sample-barcoded 5' primer, a J-beta primer mix was included in a second PCR lasting roughly 7 to 11 cycles. TCRdb ran MiXCR on the 5' RACE reads and lists one entry per CDR3 protein. The profile shows around 1,000,000 distinct CDR3 sequences, roughly two fifths of them singletons. This clonotype was observed a handful of times.

The specimen was blood. This clonotype was obtained from a man aged 18 to 29 in good health. The chain recombines TRBV29-1 with TRBJ2-7, with a possible D match to TRBD2 (6 bases). The CDR3 bases are TGCAGCGTCTCCGGGACGGGGGTCTACGAGCAGTACTTC. This encodes CSVSGTGVYEQYF.